This T cell receptor (beta chain) came from a study of a mutant IDH1 vaccine in newly diagnosed glioma. About the research overall: In some groups vaccination began 4-6 weeks post-radiotherapy; others received it with temozolomide.

This CDR3 contains 13 residues. The germline CDR1 and CDR2 sequences are MNHEY and SVGAGI. Unmatched junction bases numbered 6, after V lost 7 bases and J lost 3 bases. A remark on this clone: What it binds is not known.

As for time point: week 23, last vaccination. With topical imiquimod, each dose of the vaccine consisted of 300 ug of mutant IDH1 20-mer peptide. Libraries were prepared by immunoSEQ multiplex PCR; TCRdb keeps only in-frame clonotypes and omits some of them. The repertoire holds tens of thousands of clones, with 75% to 95% as singletons. V gene TRBV6-5 combines with J gene TRBJ2-7; 7 nucleotides match TRBD1. Sequences were derived from PBMCs, sampled from a glioma patient whose treatment included an IDH1 peptide vaccine. The source of this sequence is a man in his fifties or sixties with glioma. CDR3: CASMDRPDYEQYF. CDR3 coding DNA: TGTGCCAGCATGGACAGGCCGGACTACGAGCAGTACTTC.